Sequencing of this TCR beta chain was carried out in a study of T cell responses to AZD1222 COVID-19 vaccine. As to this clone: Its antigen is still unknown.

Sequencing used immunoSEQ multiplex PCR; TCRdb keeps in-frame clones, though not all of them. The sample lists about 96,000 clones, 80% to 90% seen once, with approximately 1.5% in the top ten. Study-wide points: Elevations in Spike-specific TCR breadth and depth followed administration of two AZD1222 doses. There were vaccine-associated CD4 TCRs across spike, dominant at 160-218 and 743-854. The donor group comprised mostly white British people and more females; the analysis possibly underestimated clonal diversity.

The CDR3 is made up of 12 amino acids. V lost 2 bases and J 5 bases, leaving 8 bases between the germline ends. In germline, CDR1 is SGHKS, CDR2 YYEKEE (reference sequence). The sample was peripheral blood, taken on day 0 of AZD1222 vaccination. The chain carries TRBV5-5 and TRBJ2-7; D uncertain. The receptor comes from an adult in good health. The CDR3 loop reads CASSLGAHEQYF. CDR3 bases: TGTGCCAGCAGCTTAGGCGCCCACGAGCAGTACTTC.